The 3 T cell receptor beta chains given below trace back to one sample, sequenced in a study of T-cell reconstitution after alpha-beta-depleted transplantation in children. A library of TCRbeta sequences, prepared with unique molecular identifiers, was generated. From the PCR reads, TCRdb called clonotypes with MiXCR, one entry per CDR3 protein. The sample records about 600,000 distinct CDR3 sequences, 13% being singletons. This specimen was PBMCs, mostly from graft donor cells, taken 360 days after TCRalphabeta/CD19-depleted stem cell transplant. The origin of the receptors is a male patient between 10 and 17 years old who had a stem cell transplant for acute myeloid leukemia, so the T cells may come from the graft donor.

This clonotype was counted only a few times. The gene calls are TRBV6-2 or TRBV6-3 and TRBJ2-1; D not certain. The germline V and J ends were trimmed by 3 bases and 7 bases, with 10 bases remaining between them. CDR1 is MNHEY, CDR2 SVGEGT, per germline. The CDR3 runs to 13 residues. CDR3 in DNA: TGTGCCAGCAGTTATGCCGGGTGGAATGAGCAGTTCTTC. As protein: CASSYAGWNEQFF.

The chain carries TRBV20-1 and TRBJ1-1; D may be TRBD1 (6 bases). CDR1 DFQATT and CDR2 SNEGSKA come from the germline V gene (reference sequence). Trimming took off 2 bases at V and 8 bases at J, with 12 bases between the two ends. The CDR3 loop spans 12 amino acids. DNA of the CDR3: TGCAGTGCTAGACCTGCGGGGGCCGAAGCTTTCTTT. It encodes CSARPAGAEAFF.

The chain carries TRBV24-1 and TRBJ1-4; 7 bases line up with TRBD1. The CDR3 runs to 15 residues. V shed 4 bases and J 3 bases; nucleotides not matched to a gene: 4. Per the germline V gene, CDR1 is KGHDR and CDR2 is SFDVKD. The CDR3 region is CATSETGTANEKLFF. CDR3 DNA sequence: TGTGCCACCAGTGAGACCGGGACAGCTAATGAAAAACTGTTTTTT.